The 21 T cell receptor beta chains below come from one sample, sequenced in a study of radiotherapy plus CTLA-4 blockade in lung cancer. The repertoire was sequenced with immunoSEQ multiplex PCR; TCRdb's copy has only in-frame clones and lacks some. This sample yields 30,000 to 45,000 clones, of which roughly 72% are seen a single time; about a tenth belongs to the top ten. The specimen was peripheral blood, collected from a patient treated with radiotherapy plus ipilimumab. All receptors derive from a human donor with non-small cell lung cancer who had stable disease on radiotherapy plus ipilimumab.

This clone was recorded only once. V and J are TRBV20-1 and TRBJ2-7; possible D gene TRBD1, 5 bases. V was clipped by 7 bases and J by 4 bases, with 11 bases between them. The CDR3 covers 11 residues. CDR1 and CDR2 from the germline V gene are DFQATT and SNEGSKA (reference sequence). DNA of the CDR3: TGCAGTGTCTCACAGGAGTACGAGCAGTACTTC. This gives the protein CSVSQEYEQYF.

This clone occurred once. The CDR3 bases are TGTGCCAGCAGCCTCCAGGGACTAGCGGGGGGGGAGACCCAGTACTTC. This translates into CASSLQGLAGGETQYF. V and J are TRBV9 and TRBJ2-5; TRBD2 matches at 16 bases. In germline, CDR1 is SGDLS, CDR2 YYNGEE. J lost 5 bases, V lost 4 bases, and 5 bases had no gene match. The CDR3 runs 16 residues. Complete variable domain (other parts from reference TRBV9 and TRBJ2-5): DSGVTQTPKHLITATGQRVTLRCSPRSGDLSVYWYQQSLDQGLQFLIQYYNGEERAKGNILERFSAQQFPDLHSELNLSSLELGDSALYFCASSLQGLAGGETQYFGPGTRLLVL.

Many counts were recorded for this clone. This chain uses TRBV7-2 with TRBJ1-3, with 7 positions matching TRBD1. The CDR3 has 17 residues. V gave up 5 bases and J gave up 6 bases; unmatched junction bases: 16. Germline CDR1 and CDR2: SGHTA and FQGNSA. CDR3 amino acids: CASSPAGEGRGINTIYF. CDR3 nucleotides: TGTGCCAGCAGCCCTGCCGGAGAAGGCAGGGGGATAAACACCATATATTTT.

The rearrangement links TRBV7-9 to TRBJ1-2; maybe TRBD1 (5 bases). Trimming pared 0 bases from V and 5 bases from J, leaving 13 bases between. CDR1 and CDR2 (germline): SEHNR, FQNEAQ (reference sequence). The CDR3 is made up of 15 amino acids. The CDR3 region has the DNA TGTGCCAGCAGCTTAGCGCCCCAGGGCGAGTATGGCTACACCTTC. It encodes CASSLAPQGEYGYTF.

The chain joins TRBV10-1 to TRBJ1-1; D is perhaps TRBD1 (6 bases). V dropped 0 bases and J dropped 0 bases, with 8 bases sitting between them. Germline CDR1 WNHNN, CDR2 SYGVQD (reference sequence). This CDR3 contains 15 residues. CDR3 protein: CASSESTGMNTEAFF. CDR3 sequence (DNA): TGCGCCAGCAGTGAGTCGACAGGAATGAACACTGAAGCTTTCTTT.

The rearrangement uses TRBV27 and TRBJ2-5, with D uncertain. V lost 0 bases and J lost 1, with 3 bases in between. CDR1 and CDR2 from the germline V gene are MNHEY and SMNVEV (reference sequence). The CDR3 length is 13 residues. CDR3 protein: CASSLSSQETQYF. The CDR3 DNA is TGTGCCAGCAGTTTATCCTCCCAAGAGACCCAGTACTTC.

The CDR3 region has the DNA TGCAGTGCTAATGGCCCCCACGAGCAGTACTTC. It codes for CSANGPHEQYF. The V call is TRBV20-1, the J call TRBJ2-7, with no clear D. The germline CDR1 and CDR2 sequences are DFQATT and SNEGSKA (reference sequence). V was clipped by 4 bases and J by 5 bases, with 9 bases between them. The CDR3 totals 11 residues.

The chain combines TRBV7-9 with TRBJ1-2; D ambiguous. Germline V gene data show CDR1 as SEHNR and CDR2 as FQNEAQ (reference sequence). The CDR3 totals 11 residues. V was pared by 2 bases and J by 7 bases, with 5 bases between. Written as DNA, the CDR3 is TGTGCCAGCAGCTTAAACAGTGGCTACACCTTC. This gives the protein CASSLNSGYTF. Together with reference TRBV7-9 and TRBJ1-2, the CDR3 gives the full variable domain: DTGVSQNPRHKITKRGQNVTFRCDPISEHNRLYWYRQTLGQGPEFLTYFQNEAQLEKSRLLSDRFSAERPKGSFSTLEIQRTEQGDSAMYLCASSLNSGYTFGSGTRLTVV.

The CDR3, as DNA: TGTGCCACCTCGGCGGAGAACCAAGAGACCCAGTACTTC. Protein: CATSAENQETQYF. The chain links TRBV10-3 to TRBJ2-5; D unclear. Looked up from germline, CDR1 is ENHRY and CDR2 is SYGVKD. CDR3 length: 13 amino acids. Trimming stripped 10 bases from V and 0 bases from J, with 12 bases between.

The chain combines TRBV9 with TRBJ2-5; D not resolved. V lost 1 base to trimming and J lost 1 base, with 5 bases between them. CDR1 is SGDLS, CDR2 YYNGEE, per germline. The CDR3 loop spans 13 amino acids. This chain's CDR3 is CASSVNSQETQYF. CDR3 nucleotide sequence: TGTGCCAGCAGCGTAAACAGCCAAGAGACCCAGTACTTC. Complete variable domain (other parts from reference TRBV9 and TRBJ2-5): DSGVTQTPKHLITATGQRVTLRCSPRSGDLSVYWYQQSLDQGLQFLIQYYNGEERAKGNILERFSAQQFPDLHSELNLSSLELGDSALYFCASSVNSQETQYFGPGTRLLVL.

The rearrangement joins TRBV11-2 to TRBJ1-1; D not certain. Trimming took off 0 bases at V and 9 bases at J, with 11 bases between the two ends. CDR1 and CDR2 from the germline V gene are SGHAT and FQNNGV. The CDR3 runs to 13 residues. In DNA, the CDR3 is TGTGCCAGCAGCTTAGATTTTGGAGCCAAAGCTTTCTTT. Protein product: CASSLDFGAKAFF.

The V and J genes are TRBV7-9 and TRBJ1-2, with TRBD1 identical over 8 bases. CDR3 size: 14 residues. The J segment lost 5 bases and the V segment lost 3 bases, leaving 5 bases of the junction unmatched. Germline V gene data show CDR1 as SEHNR and CDR2 as FQNEAQ (reference sequence). The chain's CDR3 is CASSFTGGIYGYTF. For the CDR3, the DNA is TGTGCCAGCAGCTTTACAGGGGGTATTTATGGCTACACCTTC.

DNA of the CDR3: TGCGCCAGCAGCCAAGACGGACTAGCGGGGGGCTCTGGGGCCAACGTCCTGACTTTC. Translation: CASSQDGLAGGSGANVLTF. This rearrangement joins TRBV4-3 to TRBJ2-6; 14 nucleotides agree with TRBD2. V shed 0 bases, J shed 0 bases, and the junction held 1 base outside the gene matches. The CDR3 contains 19 residues. The germline gives CDR1 LGHNA, CDR2 YSLEER.

This chain connects TRBV6-5 to TRBJ1-6; weak D call: TRBD1 (6 bases). Germline assignment: CDR1 MNHEY and CDR2 SVGAGI. V was cut by 0 bases and J by 9 bases, with 9 bases left in between. The CDR3 extends over 14 amino acids. CDR3 loop: CASSYSGDTSPLHF. CDR3 DNA: TGTGCCAGCAGTTACTCAGGGGACACTTCACCCCTCCACTTT.

In regard to this clone: The junction does not match germline at one end; this may be a read error. The chain recombines TRBV14 with TRBJ1-4; no clear D gene. Germline lookup yields CDR1 SGHDN and CDR2 FVKESK. The CDR3 consists of 11 residues. The CDR3 loop reads CASSQGFEVSF. The CDR3 DNA reads TGTGCCAGCAGCCAAGGCTTTGAGGTCAGTTTT.

This chain uses TRBV9 with TRBJ2-2; weak D call: TRBD1 (7 bases). Per the germline V gene, CDR1 is SGDLS and CDR2 is YYNGEE. V lost 4 bases to trimming and J lost 6 bases, with 19 bases between them. This CDR3 comprises 16 residues. The CDR3 DNA reads as TGTGCCAGCAGCTTTCGGACAGGAGGGTTGTCCGGGGAGCTGTTTTTT. Translation gives CASSFRTGGLSGELFF. The whole variable domain, remainder taken from reference TRBV9 and TRBJ2-2, is DSGVTQTPKHLITATGQRVTLRCSPRSGDLSVYWYQQSLDQGLQFLIQYYNGEERAKGNILERFSAQQFPDLHSELNLSSLELGDSALYFCASSFRTGGLSGELFFGEGSRLTVL.

Written as DNA, the CDR3 is TGTGCCAGTAGTATGTCTGGCAGGGGGGAGACCCAGTACTTC. Translating it yields CASSMSGRGETQYF. The chain employs TRBV19 and TRBJ2-5; 7 nucleotides match TRBD1. CDR3 size: 14 residues. The V and J ends lost 3 bases and 5 bases, in that order; junction bases with no gene match: 6. Germline-derived CDR1 and CDR2 are LNHDA and SQIVND (reference sequence).

This rearrangement joins TRBV5-1 to TRBJ2-5, with a weak D call TRBD1 (6 bases). Looked up from germline, CDR1 is SGHRS and CDR2 is YFSETQ. This CDR3 contains 14 residues. V shed 3 bases and J shed 5 bases, with 14 bases lying between them. CDR3 sequence: CASSWGPPGETQYF. As DNA, the CDR3 is TGCGCCAGCAGCTGGGGGCCCCCTGGGGAGACCCAGTACTTC.

This sequence joins TRBV5-1 and TRBJ2-5, with 9 bases fitting TRBD1. CDR1 SGHRS and CDR2 YFSETQ come from the germline V gene. The CDR3 loop spans 16 amino acids. J gave up 4 bases and V 3 bases, and 10 bases lay outside the gene matches. The CDR3 sequence: CASSSGGQGQGETQYF. The CDR3 coding sequence is TGCGCCAGCAGCTCCGGAGGACAGGGGCAGGGAGAGACCCAGTACTTC.

The rearrangement uses TRBV6-6 and TRBJ2-7, with no clear D. The germline V gene has CDR1 MNHNY and CDR2 SVGAGI (reference sequence). The CDR3 has 14 amino acids. Trimming took off 0 bases at V and 4 bases at J, with 10 bases between the two ends. The CDR3 reads CASSYSRGRYEQYF. In DNA, the CDR3 is TGTGCCAGCAGTTACTCTAGAGGCCGGTACGAGCAGTACTTC.

In this sample, this clone turned up a few times. This sequence joins TRBV18 and TRBJ2-7, with D perhaps TRBD1 (5 bases). The CDR3 extends over 14 amino acids. Looked up from germline, CDR1 is KGHSH and CDR2 is LQKENI. Trimming removed 2 bases at V and 2 bases at J, with 10 bases between. In DNA, the CDR3 is TGTGCCAGCTCACCAGACTCCAGGGCCTACGAGCAGTACTTC. Translation: CASSPDSRAYEQYF.